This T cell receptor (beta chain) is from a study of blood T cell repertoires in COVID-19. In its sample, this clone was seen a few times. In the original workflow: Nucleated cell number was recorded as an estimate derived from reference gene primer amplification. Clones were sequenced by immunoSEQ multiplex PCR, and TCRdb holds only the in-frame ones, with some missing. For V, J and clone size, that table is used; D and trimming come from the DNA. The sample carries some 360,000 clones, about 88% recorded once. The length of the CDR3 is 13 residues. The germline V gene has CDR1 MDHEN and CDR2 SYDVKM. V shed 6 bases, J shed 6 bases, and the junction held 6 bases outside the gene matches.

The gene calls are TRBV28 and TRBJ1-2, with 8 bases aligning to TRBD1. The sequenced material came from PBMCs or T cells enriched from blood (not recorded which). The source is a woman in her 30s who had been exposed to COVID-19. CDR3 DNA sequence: TGTGCCAGCAGAATGCAGGGGGCCAATGGCTACACCTTC. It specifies CASRMQGANGYTF.